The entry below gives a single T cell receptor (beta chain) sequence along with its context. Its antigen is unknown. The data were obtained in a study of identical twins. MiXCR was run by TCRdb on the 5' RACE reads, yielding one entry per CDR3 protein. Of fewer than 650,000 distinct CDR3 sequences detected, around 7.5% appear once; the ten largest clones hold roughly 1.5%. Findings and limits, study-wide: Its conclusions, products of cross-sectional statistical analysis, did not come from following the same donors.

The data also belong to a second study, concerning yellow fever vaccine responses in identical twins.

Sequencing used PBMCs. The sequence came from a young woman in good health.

Here the CDR3 DNA reads TGCAGTGCCCCCCCCCCGGGTATCGATGAGCAGTTCTTC. Amino acid sequence: CSAPPPGIDEQFF. The rearrangement links TRBV20-1 to TRBJ2-1; no definite D call. V dropped 6 bases and J dropped 8 bases, with 17 bases sitting between them. This CDR3 comprises 13 residues. The germline gives CDR1 DFQATT, CDR2 SNEGSKA (reference sequence).